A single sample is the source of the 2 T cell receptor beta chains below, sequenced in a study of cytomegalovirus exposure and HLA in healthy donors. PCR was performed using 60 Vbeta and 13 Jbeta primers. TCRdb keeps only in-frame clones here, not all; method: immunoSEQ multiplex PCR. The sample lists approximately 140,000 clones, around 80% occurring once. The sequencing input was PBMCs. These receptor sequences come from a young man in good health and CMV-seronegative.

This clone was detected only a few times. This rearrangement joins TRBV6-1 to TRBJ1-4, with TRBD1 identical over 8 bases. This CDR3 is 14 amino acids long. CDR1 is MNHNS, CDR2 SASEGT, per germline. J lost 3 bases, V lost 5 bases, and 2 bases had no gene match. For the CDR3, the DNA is TGTGCCAGCAGTTCGACAGGGGCTAATGAAAAACTGTTTTTT. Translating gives CASSSTGANEKLFF.

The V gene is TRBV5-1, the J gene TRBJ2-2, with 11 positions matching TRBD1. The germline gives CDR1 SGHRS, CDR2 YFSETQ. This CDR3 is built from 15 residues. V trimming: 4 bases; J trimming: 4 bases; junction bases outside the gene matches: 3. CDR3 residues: CASSPGQGVTGELFF. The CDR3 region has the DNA TGCGCCAGCAGCCCGGGACAGGGGGTCACCGGGGAGCTGTTTTTT.